A single sample gave rise to the 16 T cell receptor beta chains below, sequenced in a study of blood T cell repertoires in COVID-19. Repertoires were generated with immunoSEQ multiplex PCR, while TCRdb's copy carries only in-frame clones and drops some. Of more than 200,000 clones in the sample, more than 75% are singletons; the top ten hold 1.5% to 2%. The source material was PBMCs or T cells enriched from blood (not recorded which). All receptors derive from a woman in her fifties or sixties who had recovered from COVID-19.

The chain is built from TRBV19 and TRBJ1-1, with TRBD1 as a possible D gene (6 bases). Germline CDR1 reads LNHDA; CDR2 reads SQIVND (reference sequence). V was shortened by 5 bases and J by 2 bases, with 12 bases between the two germline ends. The CDR3 contains 14 residues. Here the CDR3 DNA reads TGTGCCAGTAGTCCCCGGACAGCAAACACTGAAGCTTTCTTT. This codes for CASSPRTANTEAFF.

The chain joins TRBV21-1 to TRBJ1-6; the table's TRBD1 call for D was not verified on the DNA. TRBV21-1 is a pseudogene locus. This CDR3 comprises 19 residues. The CDR3 DNA follows: TGTGCCAGCACCCCCCTAAGGACAGAACAGAGCTCCTATAATTCACCCCTCCACTTT. Its protein product is CASTPLRTEQSSYNSPLHF.

The J gene is TRBJ2-1, the V gene TRBV7-2, with no clear D. Germline CDR1 SGHTA, CDR2 FQGNSA. The V gene lost 5 bases and the J gene lost 0 bases, with 11 bases spanning the gap. This CDR3 contains 15 residues. Written as DNA, the CDR3 is TGTGCCAGCAGCCATCCCCGGAGCTCCTACAATGAGCAGTTCTTC. Translated, it gives CASSHPRSSYNEQFF.

The rearrangement links TRBV2 to TRBJ1-1, with a weak D call TRBD1 (6 bases). This CDR3 spans 12 amino acids. Looked up from germline, CDR1 is SNHLY and CDR2 is FYNNEI. V lost 7 bases to trimming and J lost 5 bases, with 11 bases between them. The CDR3 here is CASKDSLTEAFF. CDR3 nucleotide sequence: TGTGCCAGCAAGGACAGTCTGACTGAAGCTTTCTTT. Using reference TRBV2 and TRBJ1-1 for the parts outside the CDR3, the full variable domain is EPEVTQTPSHQVTQMGQEVILRCVPISNHLYFYWYRQILGQKVEFLVSFYNNEISEKSEIFDDQFSVERPDGSNFTLKIRSTKLEDSAMYFCASKDSLTEAFFGQGTRLTVV.

The CDR3 region is CASSVESGDTDTQYF. CDR3 bases: TGTGCCAGCAGCGTAGAATCCGGGGACACAGATACGCAGTATTTT. This chain joins TRBV9 and TRBJ2-3; possibly TRBD2 for D (5 bases). Germline V gene lookup returns CDR1 SGDLS and CDR2 YYNGEE. The V end lost 0 bases, the J end lost 2 bases, and 10 bases lay between the germline ends. The CDR3 length is 15 residues. Combining the CDR3 with reference TRBV9 and TRBJ2-3 gives the whole variable domain DSGVTQTPKHLITATGQRVTLRCSPRSGDLSVYWYQQSLDQGLQFLIQYYNGEERAKGNILERFSAQQFPDLHSELNLSSLELGDSALYFCASSVESGDTDTQYFGPGTRLTVL.

The chain combines TRBV19 with TRBJ2-3; 8 bases map to TRBD2. Germline CDR1 LNHDA, CDR2 SQIVND (reference sequence). The CDR3 runs 13 residues. The J segment lost 4 bases and the V segment lost 7 bases, leaving 4 bases of the junction unmatched. DNA for the CDR3: TGTGCCAGTATGAAGCGGGAGTCAGATACGCAGTATTTT. It codes for CASMKRESDTQYF.

The CDR3 spells CSAQGGGSAEQYF. The CDR3 nucleotides are TGCAGCGCCCAGGGAGGGGGAAGTGCCGAGCAGTACTTC. The chain is built from TRBV29-1 and TRBJ2-7; D possibly corresponds to TRBD2 (7 bases). CDR3 length equals 13 residues. V shed 7 bases and J shed 6 bases, with 19 bases lying between them. From germline, CDR1 is SQVTM and CDR2 ANQGSEA.

V and J are TRBV5-4 and TRBJ2-3; 7 bases are a match to TRBD2. The CDR3 is 16 residues long. Germline lookup yields CDR1 SGHNT and CDR2 YYREEE (reference sequence). V gave up 3 bases and J gave up 0 bases; unmatched junction bases: 7. The CDR3 DNA reads TGTGCCAGCAGCTCCCTAGCGGATGCTAGCACAGATACGCAGTATTTT. Translated: CASSSLADASTDTQYF. The full variable domain, completed using reference TRBV5-4 and TRBJ2-3, is ETGVTQSPTHLIKTRGQQVTLRCSSQSGHNTVSWYQQALGQGPQFIFQYYREEENGRGNFPPRFSGLQFPNYSSELNVNALELDDSALYLCASSSLADASTDTQYFGPGTRLTVL.

The chain employs TRBV2 and TRBJ1-6; TRBD1 agrees at 9 bases. This CDR3 contains 15 residues. V trimming: 9 bases; J trimming: 6 bases; junction bases outside the gene matches: 9. Germline V lookup: CDR1 SNHLY, CDR2 FYNNEI. The CDR3 loop reads CASTGTGNINSPLHF. CDR3 coding DNA: TGTGCCAGTACCGGGACAGGGAACATTAATTCACCCCTCCACTTT.

The genes are TRBV28 and TRBJ1-2; 9 bases match TRBD1. V lost 4 bases to trimming and J lost 0 bases; unmatched junction nucleotides: 3. The V gene's germline CDR1 is MDHEN and CDR2 SYDVKM. CDR3 size: 15 residues. CDR3 DNA sequence: TGTGCCAGCAGTTCCCGGGACAGGGCTAACTATGGCTACACCTTC. Residues: CASSSRDRANYGYTF.

This chain links TRBV18 with TRBJ2-7; 8 nucleotides line up with TRBD1. The CDR3 spans 14 residues. In germline, CDR1 is KGHSH, CDR2 LQKENI. V was clipped by 6 bases and J by 5 bases; unmatched bases: 9. The CDR3 DNA reads TGTGCCAGCTCGTCGGACAGGGTAAATCACGAGCAGTACTTC. Residues: CASSSDRVNHEQYF. The full variable domain, completed using reference TRBV18 and TRBJ2-7, is NAGVMQNPRHLVRRRGQEARLRCSPMKGHSHVYWYRQLPEEGLKFMVYLQKENIIDESGMPKERFSAEFPKEGPSILRIQQVVRGDSAAYFCASSSDRVNHEQYFGPGTRLTVT.

The CDR3 DNA reads as TGTGCCAGCAGCCTCGGACAGTTCTACGAGCAGTACTTC. Its translation is CASSLGQFYEQYF. The chain recombines TRBV3-1 (or the pseudogene TRBV3-2) with TRBJ2-7, with a possible D match to TRBD1 (6 bases). Trimming shortened V by 4 bases and J by 3 bases, and 10 bases separated the two germline ends. The CDR3 is 13 amino acids. Germline assignment: CDR1 LGHDT and CDR2 YNNKEL (reference sequence).

The V call is TRBV28, the J call TRBJ2-7; 9 bases map to TRBD1. V lost 4 bases to trimming and J lost 1 base; unmatched junction nucleotides: 11. The CDR3 runs to 17 residues. Germline values: CDR1 MDHEN, CDR2 SYDVKM. The CDR3 sequence is CASSSLQRTGVSYEQYF. The CDR3 nucleotides read TGTGCCAGCAGTTCACTTCAGAGGACAGGGGTGTCCTACGAGCAGTACTTC.

The genes are TRBV5-5 and TRBJ1-4; D is ambiguous. Germline lookup yields CDR1 SGHKS and CDR2 YYEKEE (reference sequence). The CDR3 consists of 15 residues. With 5 bases removed from V and 4 bases from J, the gap between germline ends came to 15 bases. The CDR3 DNA is TGTGCCAGCAGTGGGCCAGGCGGGCTTAATGAAAAACTGTTTTTT. Protein: CASSGPGGLNEKLFF. The whole variable domain, remainder taken from reference TRBV5-5 and TRBJ1-4, is DAGVTQSPTHLIKTRGQQVTLRCSPISGHKSVSWYQQVLGQGPQFIFQYYEKEERGRGNFPDRFSARQFPNYSSELNVNALLLGDSALYLCASSGPGGLNEKLFFGSGTQLSVL.

V gene TRBV9 combines with J gene TRBJ2-2; 11 bases match TRBD2. This CDR3 is built from 15 residues. Per the germline V gene, CDR1 is SGDLS and CDR2 is YYNGEE. Trimming removed 4 bases from V and 7 bases from J; junction bases left unmatched: 6. Written as DNA, the CDR3 is TGTGCCAGCAGCAAATTAGCGGGAGGGTTCGGGGAGCTGTTTTTT. Residues: CASSKLAGGFGELFF.

The J gene is TRBJ1-1, the V gene TRBV18, with D possibly TRBD1 on 6 matching bases. The CDR3 length is 15 residues. V lost 4 bases and J lost 1, with 13 bases in between. CDR1 KGHSH and CDR2 LQKENI come from the germline V gene. CDR3 in amino acids: CASSLLGGPNTEAFF. The CDR3 DNA is TGTGCCAGCTCACTGCTGGGGGGGCCGAACACTGAAGCTTTCTTT.